This T cell receptor beta chain was identified during a study of T cells in Graves' hyperthyroidism and ophthalmopathy. J gave up 2 bases and V 5 bases, and 4 bases lay outside the gene matches. The CDR3 loop spans 14 amino acids. Germline V gene sequence: CDR1 PRHDT, CDR2 FYEKMQ (reference sequence). Researchers took RNA transcripts and amplified the TCR beta CDR3 regions from them. TCR CDR3 underwent first-round RT-PCR with the HTBI primer set. TCRdb redid the calling of the multiplex PCR reads with MiXCR, one entry per CDR3 protein. The sample shows fewer than 450,000 distinct CDR3 sequences, roughly 17% of them seen only once. Study-wide results and limits: Peripheral blood also featured most of the thyroid clonotypes expanded above 0.001.

This clonotype was counted ten times or more. Its matching antigen is unknown. J is TRBJ2-5 and V is TRBV13; 8 bases are a match to TRBD2. The sequenced sample was blood. The TCR comes from a woman in her 30s with Graves' hyperthyroidism that later progressed to Graves' ophthalmopathy. The CDR3 DNA reads as TGTGCCAGCAGCCAACTAGCGGAGCAAGAGACCCAGTACTTC. As protein: CASSQLAEQETQYF.